The 5 T cell receptor beta chains reported below all come from one sample, sequenced in a study of T cells in Graves' hyperthyroidism and ophthalmopathy. TCR beta CDR3 regions were amplified from RNA. The HTBI primer set was used in a first-round RT-PCR of the TCR CDR3. TCRdb used MiXCR to reprocess the multiplex PCR reads, holding one entry per CDR3 protein. The top ten clones hold 16% of a sample with about 770,000 distinct CDR3 sequences, over 15% of them seen once. The sample consisted of blood. These receptors came from a woman in her forties or fifties with Graves' hyperthyroidism that later progressed to Graves' ophthalmopathy.

This chain links TRBV7-9 with TRBJ1-5; D is unclear. Trimming shortened V by 1 base and J by 5 bases, and 6 bases separated the two germline ends. The CDR3 contains 13 residues. Germline loops: CDR1 SEHNR, CDR2 FQNEAQ (reference sequence). This CDR3 is CASSLGAYQPQHF. The DNA for the CDR3 is TGTGCCAGCAGCTTAGGAGCGTATCAGCCCCAGCATTTT.

The CDR3 nucleotides read TGTGCCAGCAGCTTAGACCCCCAGGGGGTAGGAAACACCATATATTTT. This gives the protein CASSLDPQGVGNTIYF. The chain joins TRBV13 to TRBJ1-3; 7 bases are shared with TRBD1. The germline V gene has CDR1 PRHDT and CDR2 FYEKMQ (reference sequence). The CDR3 is made up of 16 amino acids. With V trimmed by 1 base and J by 4 bases, 7 bases remained unmatched.

The rearrangement links TRBV7-9 to TRBJ1-2; weak D call: TRBD1 (6 bases). Trimming stripped 1 base from V and 5 bases from J, with 11 bases between. CDR1 and CDR2 from the germline V gene are SEHNR and FQNEAQ (reference sequence). The CDR3 has 14 amino acids. The CDR3 sequence: CASSLDPTGYGYTF. The CDR3 DNA reads as TGTGCCAGCAGCTTAGATCCAACAGGGTATGGCTACACCTTC.

A word on this clonotype: Compared with germline, one end of the junction differs, possibly owing to a read error. The chain joins TRBV5-6 to TRBJ2-7, with 7 bases identical to TRBD2. CDR1 is SGHDT and CDR2 is YYEEEE in the germline V gene. CDR3 length: 15 residues. The CDR3 DNA reads TGTACCAGCAGCCCGCCGGGGGGACGCTCCTACGAGCAGTACTTC. This translates into CTSSPPGGRSYEQYF. Full variable domain (remainder filled in from reference TRBV5-6 and TRBJ2-7): DAGVTQSPTHLIKTRGQQVTLRCSPKSGHDTVSWYQQALGQGPQFIFQYYEEEERQRGNFPDRFSGHQFPNYSSELNVNALLLGDSALYLCTSSPPGGRSYEQYFGPGTRLTVT.

This clonotype was observed a few times. This chain connects TRBV19 to TRBJ2-1, with 13 bases that match TRBD2. The germline V gene encodes CDR1 LNHDA and CDR2 SQIVND (reference sequence). The CDR3 loop spans 13 amino acids. CDR3 sequence (DNA): TGTGCAGTAGGACTAGCGGGGGCCAATGAGCAGTTCTTC. Protein sequence: CAVGLAGANEQFF.